The entry below gives a single T cell receptor (beta chain) sequence along with its context. In the source study's methods: Amplifying reference gene primers gave estimates of nucleated cell counts. The table came from immunoSEQ multiplex PCR; TCRdb's copy has only in-frame clones and leaves some out. V, J and clone size derive from that table, while D and trimming were established from the DNA sequence. Of 200,000 to 250,000 clones in the sample, approximately 83% were seen once. These data originate in a study of blood T cell repertoires in COVID-19. The wider study: Sites in the United States, Italy and Spain provided acute and convalescent COVID-19 samples. The analysed material was cDNA or gDNA that came from T cells, B-cell-depleted T cells, or PBMCs.

Germline CDR1 KGHSH, CDR2 LQKENI. This CDR3 is built from 14 residues. The V and J ends lost 4 bases and 0 bases respectively, with 9 bases between them. The sequenced sample consisted of peripheral blood. This TCR was sampled from a woman aged 25 to 39 who had recovered from COVID-19. The genes are TRBV18 and TRBJ1-1; maybe TRBD1 (5 bases). This chain's CDR3 is CASSRTDMNTEAFF. CDR3 DNA: TGTGCCAGCTCACGGACGGACATGAACACTGAAGCTTTCTTT.